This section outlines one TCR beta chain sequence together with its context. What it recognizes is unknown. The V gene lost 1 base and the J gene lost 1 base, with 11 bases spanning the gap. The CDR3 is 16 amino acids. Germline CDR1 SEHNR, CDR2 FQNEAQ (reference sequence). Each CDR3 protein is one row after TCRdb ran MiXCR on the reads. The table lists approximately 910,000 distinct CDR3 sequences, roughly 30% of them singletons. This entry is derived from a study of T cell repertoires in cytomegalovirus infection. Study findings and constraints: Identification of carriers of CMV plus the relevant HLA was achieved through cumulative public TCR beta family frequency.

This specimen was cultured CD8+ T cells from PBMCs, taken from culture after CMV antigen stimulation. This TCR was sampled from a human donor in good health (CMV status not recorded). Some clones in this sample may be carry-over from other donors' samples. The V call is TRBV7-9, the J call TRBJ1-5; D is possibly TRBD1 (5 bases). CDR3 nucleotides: TGTGCCAGCAGCTTAGTGCTCGGGGACAGCAATCAGCCCCAGCATTTT. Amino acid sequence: CASSLVLGDSNQPQHF.